The source of this TCR beta chain is a study of T-cell memory formation after mild COVID-19. Employing constant-segment primers, 5'RACE generated TCR alpha and TCR beta cDNA libraries bearing sample barcodes and UMIs. TCRdb re-called the 5' RACE reads with MiXCR, one entry per CDR3 protein. The repertoire holds about 400,000 distinct CDR3 sequences, with 18% as singletons. The clonotype was recovered from a man between 18 and 35 years old who had mild COVID-19 (a few samples of this study predate the infection). Cell type and time point are not known. Sequenced: PBMCs or a T cell subset sorted from them (not recorded which).

Here the CDR3 reads CASSLYGAYEQYF. The CDR3 nucleotides are TGTGCCAGCAGCTTATATGGGGCCTACGAGCAGTACTTC. This chain connects TRBV7-2 to TRBJ2-7; D is unclear. This CDR3 contains 13 residues. CDR1 and CDR2 (germline): SGHTA, FQGNSA. Trimming took off 2 bases at V and 2 bases at J, with 7 bases between the two ends.